This note documents a single T cell receptor beta chain sequence. This clonotype was seen more than once but under ten times. The clone's antigen remains unknown. Within one base of it there is no much larger clone, and no base qualities were kept. These data are taken from a study of CD8 T cells in ankylosing spondylitis (dated by TCRdb to the late 2010s). General notes on the study: The study set out to find disease-linked TCR variants by profiling T cell receptor beta repertoires in ankylosing spondylitis patients and healthy donors. The whole study cohort included under 140 healthy donors and 25 ankylosing spondylitis patients. Peripheral blood samples were taken, and synovial fluid was additionally collected from ankylosing spondylitis patients.

Sequencing took place on an Illumina HiSeq 2500. Quantitative 5'-RACE with molecular barcodes was used to prepare TCR beta libraries. From the authors' description of their analysis: To identify disease-linked TCR variants, a new computational method was used, one built on a probabilistic model of VDJ rearrangement. Through fastp at Q25 and MiXCR, TCRdb rebuilt clones from the public reads, retaining in-frame beta chains. Rows matching on CDR3 protein sequence are summarized as one entry with the most common DNA and genes. TCRdb's processing, not the authors', yielded these V and J calls. In all, the sample holds hundreds of thousands of distinct CDR3 sequences, and 10% to 15% of those were seen once. The ten largest make up approximately 0.51% of the sample. The paper as a whole reports these results and caveats: The disease-linked clones were reported as significantly enriched in matched synovial fluid samples from ankylosing spondylitis patients. Blood from ankylosing spondylitis patients appeared to be characterized by a TCR beta motif composed of under 10 highly homologous amino acid variants. In peripheral blood, the disease-linked clones were found at relatively low frequencies and had a CD8+ phenotype. Some of the motif variants had been reported before in the synovial fluid and blood of reactive arthritis patients, a finding that suggests common disease-initiation mechanisms.

V is cut by 5 bases and J by 9 bases, and the space between the germline ends is 14 bases. As encoded in the germline V gene, CDR1 is SGHTA while CDR2 is FQGNSA. From the cysteine through the phenylalanine, the CDR3 covers 13 amino acids. The kept DNA is CDR3 alone, 39 bases in frame from the first base. The V gene is TRBV7-2 and the J gene is TRBJ2-1; the D gene identity is not certain. The TCR sequence derives from a male donor with ankylosing spondylitis. Sequences were obtained from blood, either unsorted or a sorted T cell fraction (not recorded which). The DNA reads as follows: TGTGCCAGCAGCCCCCATCCGCCCGGTGAGCAGTTCTTC. It encodes CASSPHPPGEQFF. Reference TRBV7-2 and TRBJ2-1 proteins supply the regions before and after the CDR3; the full variable domain is: GAGVSQSPSNKVTEKGKDVELRCDPISGHTALYWYRQSLGQGLEFLIYFQGNSAPDKSGLPSDRFSAERTGGSVSTLTIQRTQQEDSAVYLCASSPHPPGEQFFGPGTRLTVL.